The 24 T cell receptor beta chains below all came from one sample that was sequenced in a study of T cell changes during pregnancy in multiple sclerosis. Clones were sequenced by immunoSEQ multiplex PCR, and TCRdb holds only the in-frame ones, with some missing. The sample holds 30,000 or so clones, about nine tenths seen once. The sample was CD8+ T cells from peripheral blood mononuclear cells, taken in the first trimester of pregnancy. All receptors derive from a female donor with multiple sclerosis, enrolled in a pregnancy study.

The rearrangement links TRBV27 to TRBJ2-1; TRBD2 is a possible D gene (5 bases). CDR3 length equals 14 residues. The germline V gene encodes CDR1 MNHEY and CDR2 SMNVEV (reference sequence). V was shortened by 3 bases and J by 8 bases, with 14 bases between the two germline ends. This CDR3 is CASSLNPDFDEQFF. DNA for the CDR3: TGTGCCAGCAGTTTGAATCCGGACTTCGATGAGCAGTTCTTC.

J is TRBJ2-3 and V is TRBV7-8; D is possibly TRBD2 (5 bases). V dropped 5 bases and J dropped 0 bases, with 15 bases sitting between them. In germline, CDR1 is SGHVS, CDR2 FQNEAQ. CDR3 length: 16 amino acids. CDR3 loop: CASSPLSDLSTDTQYF. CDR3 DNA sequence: TGTGCCAGCAGCCCTCTTAGCGATTTGAGCACAGATACGCAGTATTTT. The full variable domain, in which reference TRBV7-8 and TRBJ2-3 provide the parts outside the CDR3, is GAGVSQSPRYKVAKRGQDVALRCDPISGHVSLFWYQQALGQGPEFLTYFQNEAQLDKSGLPSDRFFAERPEGSVSTLKIQRTQQEDSAVYLCASSPLSDLSTDTQYFGPGTRLTVL.

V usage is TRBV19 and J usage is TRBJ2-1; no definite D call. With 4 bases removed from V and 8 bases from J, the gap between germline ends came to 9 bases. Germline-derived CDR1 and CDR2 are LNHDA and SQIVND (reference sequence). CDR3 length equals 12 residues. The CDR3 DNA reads TGTGCCAGTAGTACAATGAGCTATGAGCAGTTCTTC. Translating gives CASSTMSYEQFF.

The chain's CDR3 is CASSLGLAGSNEQFF. The CDR3 bases are TGTGCCAGCAGCTTGGGACTAGCGGGATCCAATGAGCAGTTCTTC. The chain employs TRBV7-8 and TRBJ2-1, with 13 nucleotides matching TRBD2. V lost 3 bases and J lost 6; bases outside the gene matches: 2. Per the germline V gene, CDR1 is SGHVS and CDR2 is FQNEAQ. The CDR3 is 15 amino acids.

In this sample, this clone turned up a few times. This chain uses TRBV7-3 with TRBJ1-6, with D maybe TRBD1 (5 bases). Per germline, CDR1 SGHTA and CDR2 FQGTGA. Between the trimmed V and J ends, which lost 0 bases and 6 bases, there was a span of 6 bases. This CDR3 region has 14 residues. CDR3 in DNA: TGTGCCAGCAGCTTAACGGGACTTAATTCACCCCTCCACTTT. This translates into CASSLTGLNSPLHF.

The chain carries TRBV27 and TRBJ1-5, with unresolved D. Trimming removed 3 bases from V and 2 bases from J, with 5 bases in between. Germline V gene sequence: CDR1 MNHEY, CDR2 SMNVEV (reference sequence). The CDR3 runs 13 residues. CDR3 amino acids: CASSFSRNQPQHF. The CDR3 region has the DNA TGTGCCAGCAGTTTTTCTCGCAATCAGCCCCAGCATTTT.

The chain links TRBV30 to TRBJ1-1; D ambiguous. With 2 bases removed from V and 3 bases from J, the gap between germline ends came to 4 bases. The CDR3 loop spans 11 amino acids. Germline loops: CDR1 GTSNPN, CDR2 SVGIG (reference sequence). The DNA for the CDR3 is TGTGCCTGGAGTCATGACACTGAAGCTTTCTTT. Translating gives CAWSHDTEAFF.

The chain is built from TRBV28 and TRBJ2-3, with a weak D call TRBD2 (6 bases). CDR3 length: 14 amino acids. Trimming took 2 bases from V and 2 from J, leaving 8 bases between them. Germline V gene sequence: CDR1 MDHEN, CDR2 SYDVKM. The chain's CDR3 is CASSLAGPTDTQYF. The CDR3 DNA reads TGTGCCAGCAGTTTAGCGGGGCCCACAGATACGCAGTATTTT.

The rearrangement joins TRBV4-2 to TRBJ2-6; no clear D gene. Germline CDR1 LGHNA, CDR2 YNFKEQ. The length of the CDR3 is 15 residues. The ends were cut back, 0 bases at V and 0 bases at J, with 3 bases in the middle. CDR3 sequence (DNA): TGTGCCAGCAGCCAAGACAGCTCTGGGGCCAACGTCCTGACTTTC. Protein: CASSQDSSGANVLTF.

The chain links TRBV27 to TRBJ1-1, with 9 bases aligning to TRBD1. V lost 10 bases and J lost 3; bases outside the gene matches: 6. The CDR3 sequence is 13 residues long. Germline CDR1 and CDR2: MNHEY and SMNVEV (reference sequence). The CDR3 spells CATWTGADTEAFF. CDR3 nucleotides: TGTGCCACCTGGACAGGGGCGGACACTGAAGCTTTCTTT.

The CDR3 reads CASSPRDREPYTDTQYF. In nucleotides, the CDR3 is TGTGCCAGCTCACCACGAGACAGGGAACCATACACAGATACGCAGTATTTT. The chain recombines TRBV18 with TRBJ2-3; TRBD1 matches at 7 bases. Looked up from germline, CDR1 is KGHSH and CDR2 is LQKENI. The trim removed 1 base at V and 2 bases at J, leaving 9 bases unmatched. This CDR3 region has 17 residues.

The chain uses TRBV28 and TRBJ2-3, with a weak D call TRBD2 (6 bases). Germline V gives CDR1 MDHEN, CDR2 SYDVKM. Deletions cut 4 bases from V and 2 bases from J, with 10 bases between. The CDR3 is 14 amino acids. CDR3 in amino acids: CASSWEELTDTQYF. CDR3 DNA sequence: TGTGCCAGCAGTTGGGAGGAACTCACAGATACGCAGTATTTT.

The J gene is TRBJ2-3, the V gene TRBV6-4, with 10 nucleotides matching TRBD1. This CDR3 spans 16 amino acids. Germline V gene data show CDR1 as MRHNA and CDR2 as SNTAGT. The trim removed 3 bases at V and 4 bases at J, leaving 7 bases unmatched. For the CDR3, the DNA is TGTGCCAGCAGTGAAGAGACAGGGGGCAGCTCAGATACGCAGTATTTT. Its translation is CASSEETGGSSDTQYF.

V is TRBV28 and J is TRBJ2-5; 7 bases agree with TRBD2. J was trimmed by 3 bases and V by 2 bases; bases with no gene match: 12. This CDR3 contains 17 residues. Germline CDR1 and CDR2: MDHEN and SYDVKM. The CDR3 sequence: CASSLLLATTTKETQYF. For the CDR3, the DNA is TGTGCCAGCAGTTTACTACTAGCGACGACCACAAAAGAGACCCAGTACTTC.

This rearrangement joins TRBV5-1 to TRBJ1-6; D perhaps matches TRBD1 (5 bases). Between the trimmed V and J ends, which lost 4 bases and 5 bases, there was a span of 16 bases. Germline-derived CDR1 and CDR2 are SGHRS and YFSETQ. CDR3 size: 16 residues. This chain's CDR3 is CASSPLSDTHNSPLHF. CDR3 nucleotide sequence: TGCGCCAGCAGCCCCCTTTCGGACACGCATAATTCACCCCTCCACTTT.

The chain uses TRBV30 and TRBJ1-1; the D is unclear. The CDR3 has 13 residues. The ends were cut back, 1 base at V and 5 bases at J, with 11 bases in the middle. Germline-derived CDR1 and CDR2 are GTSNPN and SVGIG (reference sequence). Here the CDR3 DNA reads TGTGCCTGGAGTGGGAGTAGCGGGACTGAAGCTTTCTTT. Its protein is CAWSGSSGTEAFF.

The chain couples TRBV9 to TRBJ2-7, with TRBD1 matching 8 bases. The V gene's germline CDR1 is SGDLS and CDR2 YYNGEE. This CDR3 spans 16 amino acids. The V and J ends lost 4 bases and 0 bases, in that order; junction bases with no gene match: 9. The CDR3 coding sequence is TGTGCCAGCAGCCCGGAGGGACAGGCAAGCTCCTACGAGCAGTACTTC. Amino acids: CASSPEGQASSYEQYF.

The CDR3 reads CASSLGGQGNTEAFF. The DNA of the CDR3 is TGTGCCAGCAGTTTAGGCGGACAGGGGAACACTGAAGCTTTCTTT. This rearrangement joins TRBV27 to TRBJ1-1, with 8 bases aligning to TRBD1. CDR3 length: 15 residues. Germline loops: CDR1 MNHEY, CDR2 SMNVEV (reference sequence). V was clipped by 2 bases and J by 1 base; unmatched bases: 3.

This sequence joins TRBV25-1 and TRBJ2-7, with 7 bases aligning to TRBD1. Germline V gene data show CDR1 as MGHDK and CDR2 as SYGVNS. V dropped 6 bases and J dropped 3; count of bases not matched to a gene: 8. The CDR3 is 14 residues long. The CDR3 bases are TGTGCCAGCAGCGGCGGACAGGACCGCTACGAGCAGTACTTC. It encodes CASSGGQDRYEQYF.

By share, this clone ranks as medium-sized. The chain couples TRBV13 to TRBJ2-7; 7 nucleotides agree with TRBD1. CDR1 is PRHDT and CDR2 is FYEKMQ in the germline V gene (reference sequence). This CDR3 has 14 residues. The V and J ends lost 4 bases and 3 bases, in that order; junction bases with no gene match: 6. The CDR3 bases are TGTGCCAGCAGCTACGACAGGGCCGGCTACGAGCAGTACTTC. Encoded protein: CASSYDRAGYEQYF.

The CDR3 spells CASHLAPTYEQYF. Written as DNA, the CDR3 is TGTGCCAGCCACCTAGCCCCAACCTACGAGCAGTACTTC. The rearrangement uses TRBV2 and TRBJ2-7, with a weak D call TRBD2 (5 bases). V was trimmed by 8 bases and J by 2 bases, leaving 13 bases between them. CDR1 SNHLY and CDR2 FYNNEI come from the germline V gene. The CDR3 spans 13 residues.

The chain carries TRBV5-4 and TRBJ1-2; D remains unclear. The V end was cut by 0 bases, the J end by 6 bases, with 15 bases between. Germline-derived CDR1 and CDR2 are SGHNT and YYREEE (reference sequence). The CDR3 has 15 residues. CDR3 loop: CASSLGNSLADGYTF. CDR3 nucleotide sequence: TGTGCCAGCAGCTTGGGTAATTCATTGGCTGATGGCTACACCTTC.

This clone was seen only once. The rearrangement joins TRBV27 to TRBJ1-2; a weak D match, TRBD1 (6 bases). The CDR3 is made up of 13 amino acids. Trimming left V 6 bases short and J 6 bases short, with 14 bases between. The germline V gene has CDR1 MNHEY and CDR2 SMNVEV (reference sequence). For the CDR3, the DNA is TGTGCCAGCAGATTTAGGGGGATCGATGGCTACACCTTC. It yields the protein CASRFRGIDGYTF.

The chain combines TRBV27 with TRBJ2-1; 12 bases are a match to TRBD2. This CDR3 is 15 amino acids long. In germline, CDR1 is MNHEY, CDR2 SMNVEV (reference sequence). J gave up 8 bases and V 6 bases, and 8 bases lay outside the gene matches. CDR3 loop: CASSRTSGASDEQFF. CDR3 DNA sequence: TGTGCCAGCAGCCGGACTAGCGGGGCTAGCGATGAGCAGTTCTTC.